The 26 T cell receptor beta chains below come from one sample, sequenced in a study of spatial heterogeneity in lung cancer. MiXCR, run by TCRdb on the 5' RACE reads, gives a single entry per CDR3 protein. In the table there are 9,500 to 11,000 distinct CDR3 sequences, approximately 7.9% of which are singletons. The sample's time point: sample taken at primary tumor resection. Antigens for these TCRs are unknown. Study-wide results and limits: Mutation counts in tumors were tracked by counts of expanded intratumoral alpha and beta TCRs.

The sequences come from lung tumor tissue, collected at surgery. These receptors were collected from a female donor with early-stage non-small cell lung cancer.

This clonotype is judged medium-sized. The V call is TRBV7-6, the J call TRBJ2-3; 10 bases agree with TRBD2. J gave up 6 bases and V 5 bases, and 11 bases lay outside the gene matches. Germline lookup yields CDR1 SGHVS and CDR2 FNYEAQ. CDR3 size: 16 residues. CDR3 sequence: CASSATPGLASDTQYF. The CDR3 nucleotides read TGTGCCAGCAGCGCGACTCCGGGACTAGCGTCGGATACGCAGTATTTT.

This clonotype ranks as medium-sized. The V gene is TRBV11-1, the J gene TRBJ2-2; 12 positions agree with TRBD2. The CDR3 consists of 16 residues. After removal of 1 base from V and 9 bases from J, the junction contained 6 bases not matched to a gene. The V gene's germline CDR1 is SGHAT and CDR2 FQDESV (reference sequence). The CDR3 loop is CASSLGGLAGHRELFF. The CDR3 DNA is TGTGCCAGCAGCTTAGGGGGACTAGCGGGCCATCGGGAGCTGTTTTTT.

The chain couples TRBV29-1 to TRBJ1-1; D is ambiguous. The germline gives CDR1 SQVTM, CDR2 ANQGSEA. Trimming left V 3 bases short and J 1 base short, with 12 bases between. The CDR3 runs 14 residues. As DNA, the CDR3 is TGCAGCGTTGATGGGCGGGCTCAGAACACTGAAGCTTTCTTT. The encoded protein is CSVDGRAQNTEAFF.

This clonotype was recorded many times. V and J are TRBV20-1 and TRBJ1-2; D not resolved. The V gene lost 6 bases and the J gene lost 8 bases, with 13 bases spanning the gap. The CDR3 consists of 11 residues. The germline V gene encodes CDR1 DFQATT and CDR2 SNEGSKA (reference sequence). The CDR3 loop reads CSAYLPPGYTF. The CDR3 DNA reads as TGCAGTGCCTACCTTCCCCCCGGCTACACCTTC.

This clonotype was seen only a few times. This chain connects TRBV20-1 to TRBJ2-2, with D hard to call. Germline CDR1 is DFQATT and CDR2 is SNEGSKA (reference sequence). The V end was cut by 0 bases, the J end by 7 bases, with 15 bases between. This CDR3 comprises 15 residues. The CDR3 loop is CSARDARLSNGELFF. The DNA of the CDR3 is TGCAGTGCTAGAGATGCGAGACTCTCGAACGGGGAGCTGTTTTTT.

This clonotype was seen at least ten times. This sequence joins TRBV7-8 and TRBJ2-3; 16 nucleotides match TRBD2. From germline, CDR1 is SGHVS and CDR2 FQNEAQ. There are 18 residues in the CDR3. V shed 5 bases, J shed 4 bases, and the junction held 9 bases outside the gene matches. CDR3 protein: CASSITSGTSGGADTQYF. The CDR3 DNA reads as TGTGCCAGCAGCATAACCTCCGGGACTAGCGGGGGGGCAGATACGCAGTATTTT.

Within the sample, this clonotype is medium-sized (0.01 to 0.1%). The chain combines TRBV20-1 with TRBJ1-1, with unresolved D. Trimming took 3 bases from V and 7 from J, leaving 9 bases between them. The CDR3 length is 11 residues. Germline CDR1 is DFQATT and CDR2 is SNEGSKA (reference sequence). The CDR3 loop is CSASSLLEAFF. In DNA, the CDR3 is TGCAGTGCTAGCAGTTTACTTGAAGCTTTCTTT.

This clonotype was seen many times. The chain couples TRBV12-3 or TRBV12-4 to TRBJ1-6; 9 bases fit TRBD1. J lost 0 bases, V lost 6 bases, and 6 bases had no gene match. The CDR3 spans 17 residues. CDR3 in amino acids: CASSGTGHSSYNSPLHF. The CDR3 DNA is TGTGCCAGCAGCGGGACAGGGCATAGCTCCTATAATTCACCCCTCCACTTT.

The J gene is TRBJ2-2, the V gene TRBV6-4; D gene unclear. The CDR3 extends over 13 amino acids. V was shortened by 2 bases and J by 3 bases, with 4 bases between the two germline ends. Germline V lookup: CDR1 MRHNA, CDR2 SNTAGT. Here the CDR3 DNA reads TGTGCCAGCAGTGACAGGGACACCGGGGAGCTGTTTTTT. This gives the protein CASSDRDTGELFF.

This clonotype was counted between two and nine times. V gene TRBV28 combines with J gene TRBJ1-4; D may be TRBD1 (5 bases). The CDR3 loop spans 13 amino acids. Germline loops: CDR1 MDHEN, CDR2 SYDVKM. V gave up 3 bases and J gave up 6 bases, with 8 bases separating them. The DNA for the CDR3 is TGTGCCAGCAGTTTGGGGACGGATGAAAAACTGTTTTTT. It translates to CASSLGTDEKLFF. Together with reference TRBV28 and TRBJ1-4, the CDR3 gives the full variable domain: DVKVTQSSRYLVKRTGEKVFLECVQDMDHENMFWYRQDPGLGLRLIYFSYDVKMKEKGDIPEGYSVSREKKERFSLILESASTNQTSMYLCASSLGTDEKLFFGSGTQLSVL.

In its sample, this clonotype was seen many times. This sequence joins TRBV7-2 and TRBJ1-4; 7 nucleotides match TRBD1. The CDR3 sequence is 15 residues long. V lost 5 bases, J lost 2 bases, and 5 bases stayed unmatched. Germline values: CDR1 SGHTA, CDR2 FQGNSA. In DNA, the CDR3 is TGTGCCAGCAGCCGACAGGGACGCACTAATGAAAAACTGTTTTTT. It yields the protein CASSRQGRTNEKLFF.

This clonotype is labeled as medium-sized. The gene calls are TRBV20-1 and TRBJ2-1; D might be TRBD1 (5 bases). This CDR3 spans 13 amino acids. V shed 5 bases and J shed 7 bases, with 15 bases lying between them. Germline CDR1 is DFQATT and CDR2 is SNEGSKA (reference sequence). The CDR3 protein is CSAPYLRENEQFF. DNA for the CDR3: TGCAGTGCTCCCTATCTCAGGGAAAATGAGCAGTTCTTC.

By share, this clonotype ranks as medium-sized. V usage is TRBV6-5 and J usage is TRBJ2-2; 9 positions agree with TRBD2. Germline-derived CDR1 and CDR2 are MNHEY and SVGAGI. V lost 8 bases and J lost 1; bases outside the gene matches: 11. The CDR3 has 17 amino acids. The CDR3 DNA reads TGTGCCAGCTTGGAGCGGGGGGAAACAAAGAACACCGGGGAGCTGTTTTTT. Translation gives CASLERGETKNTGELFF.

This clonotype is medium-sized (0.01 to 0.1%) by share. This chain connects TRBV7-6 to TRBJ2-2; 8 bases align to TRBD1. The V gene's germline CDR1 is SGHVS and CDR2 FNYEAQ. The J segment lost 6 bases and the V segment lost 5 bases, leaving 20 bases of the junction unmatched. This CDR3 comprises 19 residues. In DNA, the CDR3 is TGTGCCAGCAGCCAAGGTCAGAGTAGGACAGGGTATTACGCCGGGGAGCTGTTTTTT. Translated: CASSQGQSRTGYYAGELFF.

This clonotype was counted ten times or more. V gene TRBV28 combines with J gene TRBJ2-5; possibly TRBD2 for D (6 bases). The CDR3 spans 15 residues. Trimming pared 7 bases from V and 1 base from J, leaving 16 bases between. Per germline, CDR1 MDHEN and CDR2 SYDVKM. CDR3 residues: CASKAGGDFQETQYF. In nucleotides, the CDR3 is TGTGCCAGCAAAGCCGGAGGGGACTTCCAAGAGACCCAGTACTTC.

This clonotype turned up a few times. This chain joins TRBV19 and TRBJ2-1; tentative D call: TRBD1 (6 bases). The V end lost 3 bases, the J end lost 7 bases, and 13 bases lay between the germline ends. Looked up from germline, CDR1 is LNHDA and CDR2 is SQIVND (reference sequence). The CDR3 totals 14 residues. The DNA of the CDR3 is TGTGCCAGTAGTATTGCAGGGGCAGCGAATGAGCAGTTCTTC. Its protein product is CASSIAGAANEQFF.

The table lists this clonotype with many counts. The chain links TRBV7-3 to TRBJ2-2; D not resolved. Trimming took off 5 bases at V and 4 bases at J, with 11 bases between the two ends. From germline, CDR1 is SGHTA and CDR2 FQGTGA. This CDR3 contains 14 residues. The CDR3 protein is CASSPEGSTGELFF. In DNA, the CDR3 is TGTGCCAGCAGCCCCGAAGGGTCCACCGGGGAGCTGTTTTTT.

This clonotype was picked up a small number of times. This chain joins TRBV5-1 and TRBJ2-3; 15 bases map to TRBD2. Germline V CDR1 and CDR2: SGHRS, YFSETQ. V gave up 4 bases and J gave up 3 bases; unmatched junction bases: 6. This CDR3 has 17 residues. The CDR3: CASSMRTSGGATDTQYF. The CDR3 DNA reads TGCGCCAGCAGCATGAGGACTAGCGGGGGGGCAACAGATACGCAGTATTTT.

This clonotype was picked up many times. The chain joins TRBV7-9 to TRBJ1-6, with a weak D call TRBD1 (5 bases). This CDR3 comprises 16 residues. The V and J ends lost 5 bases and 9 bases respectively, with 20 bases between them. Per germline, CDR1 SEHNR and CDR2 FQNEAQ (reference sequence). CDR3 bases: TGTGCCAGCAGCCCAGCCGGGACGGCCGCGAGTTCACCCCTCCACTTT. This codes for CASSPAGTAASSPLHF.

This clonotype was seen a few times. The genes are TRBV9 and TRBJ2-5; 7 nucleotides align to TRBD1. V shed 0 bases and J 4 bases; nucleotides not matched to a gene: 9. Looked up from germline, CDR1 is SGDLS and CDR2 is YYNGEE. The CDR3 is 16 residues long. The CDR3 loop reads CASSVDGRGWGETQYF. DNA for the CDR3: TGTGCCAGCAGCGTAGATGGCAGGGGGTGGGGAGAGACCCAGTACTTC.

This clonotype occurred many times. The chain links TRBV20-1 to TRBJ2-7; D may match TRBD1 or TRBD2 (5 bases each). Trimming removed 3 bases at V and 3 bases at J, with 9 bases between. CDR3 length: 12 residues. Looked up from germline, CDR1 is DFQATT and CDR2 is SNEGSKA (reference sequence). The CDR3: CSASEGSYEQYF. CDR3 bases: TGCAGTGCTAGCGAGGGGAGCTACGAGCAGTACTTC.

This clonotype has a count of ten or more. Here the CDR3 DNA reads TGCAGTGTATCAGGACAAATTTCCGAGCAGTACTTC. This translates into CSVSGQISEQYF. The chain couples TRBV20-1 to TRBJ2-7, with D possibly matching TRBD1 (5 bases). The CDR3 sequence is 12 residues long. V gave up 7 bases and J gave up 6 bases, with 16 bases separating them. Germline values: CDR1 DFQATT, CDR2 SNEGSKA (reference sequence).

This clonotype was found a few times. This chain links TRBV12-3 or TRBV12-4 with TRBJ2-3; no clear D. This CDR3 region has 15 residues. V was pared by 3 bases and J by 2 bases, with 12 bases between. The CDR3 loop is CASSFGRSYTDTQYF. The CDR3 DNA reads TGTGCCAGCAGTTTTGGTAGATCCTACACAGATACGCAGTATTTT.

This clonotype counts as medium-sized. The CDR3 region has the DNA TGTGCCAGCAGCTTAAATGCGGGGTTTAAAGCCGGGGAGCTGTTTTTT. It specifies CASSLNAGFKAGELFF. The J gene is TRBJ2-2, the V gene TRBV7-3, with TRBD2 as a possible D gene (6 bases). The CDR3 totals 16 residues. Germline CDR1 is SGHTA and CDR2 is FQGTGA. Trimming removed 1 base at V and 6 bases at J, with 15 bases between.

This clonotype was detected many times. The genes are TRBV7-2 and TRBJ2-3; D remains ambiguous. V lost 1 base, J lost 2 bases, and 10 bases lay in between. Per germline, CDR1 SGHTA and CDR2 FQGNSA. The length of the CDR3 is 15 residues. The CDR3 region has the DNA TGTGCCAGCAGCTTAGAAACAGCATCCACAGATACGCAGTATTTT. Residues: CASSLETASTDTQYF.

Remarks on this clonotype: With a much larger clone just one base away, this may be a read error. The V call is TRBV2, the J call TRBJ2-5; 8 positions agree with TRBD2. With V trimmed by 7 bases and J by 7 bases, 8 bases remained unmatched. From germline, CDR1 is SNHLY and CDR2 FYNNEI. The CDR3 is 13 amino acids. The CDR3 region has the DNA TGTGCCAGCAATGGACTAGCCGGGGGGACCCAGTACTTC. Encoded protein: CASNGLAGGTQYF.